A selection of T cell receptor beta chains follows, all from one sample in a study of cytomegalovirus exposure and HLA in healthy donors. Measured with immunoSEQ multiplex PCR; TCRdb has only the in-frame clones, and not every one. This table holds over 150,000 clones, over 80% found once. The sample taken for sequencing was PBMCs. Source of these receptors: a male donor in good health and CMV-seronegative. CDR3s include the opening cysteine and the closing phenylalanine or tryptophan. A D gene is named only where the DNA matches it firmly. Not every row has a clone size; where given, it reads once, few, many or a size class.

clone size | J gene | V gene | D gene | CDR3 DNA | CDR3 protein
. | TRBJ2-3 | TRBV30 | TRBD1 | TGTGCCTGGCAGGGGGCGGCAGATACGCAGTATTTT | CAWQGAADTQYF
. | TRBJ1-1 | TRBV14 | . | TGTGCCAGCAGAGCCAGCGGCGGCCCTGAAGCTTTCTTT | CASRASGGPEAFF
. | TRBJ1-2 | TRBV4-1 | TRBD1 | TGCGCCAGCAGCCAAATAGGGACAGGGGGCACTGGCTACACCTTC | CASSQIGTGGTGYTF
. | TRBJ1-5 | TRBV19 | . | TGTGCCCCGGCGGGGGCCTACGGCAATCAGCCCCAGCATTTT | CAPAGAYGNQPQHF
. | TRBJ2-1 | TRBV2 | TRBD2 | TGTGCCAGCGGGGCAGCTGCACTAGCGGGGGGCAATGAGCAGTTCTTC | CASGAAALAGGNEQFF
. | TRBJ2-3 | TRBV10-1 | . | TGCGCCAGCAGTGAGGGGGGCAGGGGAATTTCAGATACGCAGTATTTT | CASSEGGRGISDTQYF
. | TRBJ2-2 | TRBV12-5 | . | TGTGCTAGTGGTCCAAACACCGGGGAGCTGTTTTTT | CASGPNTGELFF
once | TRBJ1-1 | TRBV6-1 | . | TGTGCCAGCAGTGATCGGGCAGGGATGAACACTGAAGCTTTCTTT | CASSDRAGMNTEAFF
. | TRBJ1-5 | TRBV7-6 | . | TGTGCCAGCAGCTTAGACAGGAATCAGCCCCAGCATTTT | CASSLDRNQPQHF
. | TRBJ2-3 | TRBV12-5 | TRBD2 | TGTGCTAGTGGTTTGCTGTCTAGCGGGGGGTGGCCAGATACGCAGTATTTT | CASGLLSSGGWPDTQYF
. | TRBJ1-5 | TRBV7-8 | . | TGTGCCAGCAGCTTATTTGCAGGGATCTATAGCAATCAGCCCCAGCATTTT | CASSLFAGIYSNQPQHF
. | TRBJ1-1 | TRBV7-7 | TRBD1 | TGTGCTAGCAGCCCGGACAGGTTGAACACTGAAGCTTTCTTT | CASSPDRLNTEAFF
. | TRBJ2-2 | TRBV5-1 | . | TGCGCCAGCAGCTTGGAGCCGGGGTCGAACACCGGGGAGCTGTTTTTT | CASSLEPGSNTGELFF
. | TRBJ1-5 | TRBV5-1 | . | TGCGCCAGCAGCTTGGACCCTTCTGGAGGGTCAGGGCCCCAGCATTTT | CASSLDPSGGSGPQHF
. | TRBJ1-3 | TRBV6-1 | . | TGTGCCAGCAAAGGGGGTTCGGGAAACACCATATATTTT | CASKGGSGNTIYF
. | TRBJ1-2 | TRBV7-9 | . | TGTGCCAGCAGCTTAGAGTCTTGGGCAGGAGGAGGCTACACCTTC | CASSLESWAGGGYTF
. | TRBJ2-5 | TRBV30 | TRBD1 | TGTGCCTGGAATAAACAGGGGACCGGGGAGACCCAGTACTTC | CAWNKQGTGETQYF
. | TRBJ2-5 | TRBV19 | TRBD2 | TGTGCCAGTAGTTCCGGGACTAGCGGGACCCAGTACTTC | CASSSGTSGTQYF
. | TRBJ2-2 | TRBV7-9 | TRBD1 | TGTGCCAGCAGTCAAACACAGGGGGCCGGCACCGGGGAGCTGTTTTTT | CASSQTQGAGTGELFF
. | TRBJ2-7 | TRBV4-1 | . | TGCGCCAGCAGCCATCAACAGGGTAGCTACGAGCAGTACTTC | CASSHQQGSYEQYF
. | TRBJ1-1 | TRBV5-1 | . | TGCGCCAGCAGCTTGGCGTCAGTGAACACTGAAGCTTTCTTT | CASSLASVNTEAFF
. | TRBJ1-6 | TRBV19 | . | TGTGCCAGTAGCCCGACGGGAAATAATTCACCCCTCCACTTT | CASSPTGNNSPLHF
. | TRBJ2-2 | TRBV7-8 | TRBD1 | TGTGCCAGCAGCTGGCCCGGGACAGGGGGGAACACCGGGGAGCTGTTTTTT | CASSWPGTGGNTGELFF
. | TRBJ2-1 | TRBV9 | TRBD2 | TGTGCCAGCAGCGTTTCTAAAGCGGGAACACAGAGCTCCTACAATGAGCAGTTCTTC | CASSVSKAGTQSSYNEQFF
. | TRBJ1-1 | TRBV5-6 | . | TGTGCCAGCACCCTAGGGGTTTACATGAACACTGAAGCTTTCTTT | CASTLGVYMNTEAFF
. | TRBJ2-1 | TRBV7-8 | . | TGTGCCAGCAGCTTACAGGTCCGCTCCTACAATGAGCAGTTCTTC | CASSLQVRSYNEQFF
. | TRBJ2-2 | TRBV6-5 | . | TGTGCCACCCTCAGGGGTCCGGGCACCGGGGAGCTGTTTTTT | CATLRGPGTGELFF
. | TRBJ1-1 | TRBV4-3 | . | TGCGCCAGCAGCCAATACAATGGGCTAATGAACACTGAAGCTTTCTTT | CASSQYNGLMNTEAFF
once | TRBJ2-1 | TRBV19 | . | TGTGCCAGTAGTTCATCCGGGTTTCACAATGAGCAGTTCTTC | CASSSSGFHNEQFF
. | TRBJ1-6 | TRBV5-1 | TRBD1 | TGCGCCAGCAGCTTGGTGGGACAGAGTTATAATTCACCCCTCCACTTT | CASSLVGQSYNSPLHF
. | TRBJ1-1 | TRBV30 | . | TGTGCCTGGCGCCGAAAGGGGTCGGGTCTCGCTGAAGCTTTCTTT | CAWRRKGSGLAEAFF
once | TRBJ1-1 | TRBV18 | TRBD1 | TGTGCCAGCTCACCACCGGGACAGCCCGGTCTCTGGGTTTTCTTT | CASSPPGQPGLWVFF
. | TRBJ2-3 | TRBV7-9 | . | TGTGCCAGCAGCTCGGTCGGGAGCACAGATACGCAGTATTTT | CASSSVGSTDTQYF
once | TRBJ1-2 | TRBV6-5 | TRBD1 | TGTGCCAGCAGTAGTACCGGGACAGGGGTCCATGGCTACACCTTC | CASSSTGTGVHGYTF
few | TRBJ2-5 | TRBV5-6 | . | TGTGCCAGCAGCTGGGACAAACAAGAGACCCAGTACTTC | CASSWDKQETQYF
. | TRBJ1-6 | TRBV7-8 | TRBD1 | TGTGCCAGCAGCTCGGACAGGTTAATTTCACCCCTCCACTTT | CASSSDRLISPLHF
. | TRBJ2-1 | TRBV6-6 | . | TGTGCCAGCAGCCTTTTGCAGGGTGAACCGTTCTTC | CASSLLQGEPFF
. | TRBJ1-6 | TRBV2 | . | TGTGCCAGCAGTGAAGGGGGACGGCGGGGGTCCTATAATTCACCCCTCCACTTT | CASSEGGRRGSYNSPLHF
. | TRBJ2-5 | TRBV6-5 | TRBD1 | TGTGCCAGCAGCCCGACAGGGCTGGAGACCCAGTACTTC | CASSPTGLETQYF
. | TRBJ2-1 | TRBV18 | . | TGTGCCAGCTCCCCTATTAGGGGACACGTTCGGAATGAGCAGTTCTTC | CASSPIRGHVRNEQFF